This T cell receptor beta chain was observed in a study of a mutant IDH1 vaccine in newly diagnosed glioma (dated by TCRdb to the early 2020s). Looking at the study overall: Across visits V03 through V10, patients got a total of eight vaccinations, given in weeks 1, 3, 5, 7, 11, 15, 19 and 23. Of the approximately 30 treated patients, approximately 62% were male and about 40% were female, and a mean age of 40.4 years was recorded. Before enrollment, most patients had been given radiochemotherapy with temozolomide as standard therapy, while the rest had received either radiotherapy alone or temozolomide alone. Longitudinal TCRB deep sequencing was done for some 25 treated patients, wherever samples were available for exploratory analyses. Six visits were used for peripheral blood collection: V03 (baseline), V05, V07, V10, V12 and V13. Vaccination was initiated 4-6 weeks after radiotherapy alone, or concurrently with temozolomide cycles in the chemotherapy-containing groups. On the study overall, not on this receptor specifically: Pseudoprogression seemed to be unrelated to changes in the top peripheral T cell clonotypes found by TCRB sequencing. Vaccine-induced immune responses across multiple MHC alleles were detected in 80% to 95% of patients. The authors stated that sample limitations prevented analyses of patient blood samples from being reproduced. Selection of PBMC samples for TCRB deep sequencing was based on availability.

Library generation was performed with the immunoSEQ multiplex PCR assay. The hsTCRB Kit was used according to the manufacturer's protocol to amplify rearranged TCR beta chain sequences. TCRB libraries were sequenced on an Illumina MiSeq. The original methods were these. The proprietary platform of the kit vendor was used for demultiplexing, trimming and gene mapping. Not all clones reach the TCRdb copy of this immuneACCESS table, which keeps in-frame sequences only. Checked studies attribute under half of the gap to unresolved V genes and leave the rest unexplained. V and J calls and clone size are copied from that table; D and trimming were computed from the DNA. The sample data list 45,000 to 60,000 clones, and 91% of these were observed just once. 2% to 2.5% of the sample goes to the ten largest clones. On this clone itself: This receptor's antigen is unknown. No base quality values were provided; no much bigger clone lies one nucleotide off.

V loses 3 bases, J loses 2 bases, and the germline ends lie 14 bases apart. Spanning cysteine to phenylalanine, the CDR3 consists of 15 amino acids. Only the CDR3 region is kept as DNA, spanning 45 bases read in frame from base 1. The CDR1 and CDR2 encoded by the germline V gene (reference sequence) are LNHDA and SQIVND. Taken with the paper, the label for time point translates to: week 11, during vaccination. A 20-mer mutant IDH1 peptide at 300 micrograms in Montanide made up each vaccine dose, which was injected subcutaneously together with topical imiquimod. Newly diagnosed WHO grade 3 or 4 IDH1-mutant astrocytomas showing loss of nuclear ATRX were present in the donors. The samples were drawn from NOA16, a multicentre, single-arm, open-label phase I trial in Germany that tested a mutant IDH1 peptide vaccine in humans for the first time. Genomic DNA for TCRB sequencing was isolated from EDTA blood with the DNeasy Blood and Tissue Kit.

Recombination linked TRBV19 to TRBJ2-7, with no confidently assigned D gene. This TCR derives from a man in his fifties with glioma. This sample comprised PBMCs, obtained from a glioma patient whose treatment included an IDH1 peptide vaccine. The DNA is as follows: TGTGCCAGTAGTATGTCTCGGGTCGGTGCCTACGAGCAGTACTTC. This codes for CASSMSRVGAYEQYF.